The present T cell receptor beta chain was sequenced within a study of cytomegalovirus exposure and HLA in healthy donors. General observations from the study: There were 150 or so TCR beta chains listed as cytomegalovirus-associated.

Assay used: immunoSEQ multiplex PCR; TCRdb lists only in-frame clones, some missing. The profile shows about 130,000 clones, nearly 90% of them singletons. CDR3 size: 17 residues. A remark on this clone: Its antigen is as yet unknown.

The chain uses TRBV21-1 and TRBJ1-5; the table's D gene call, TRBD1, was not cross checked with the DNA. TRBV21-1 is termed a pseudogene. The sample consisted of PBMCs. The clonotype was recovered from a woman in her late teens or twenties in good health and CMV-seropositive. The CDR3, as DNA: TGTGCCAGCAGCAAAGAACAGGTGACAGGGAACAATCAGCCCCAGCATTTT. As protein: CASSKEQVTGNNQPQHF.